A single sample gave rise to the 10 T cell receptor beta chains below, sequenced in a study of blood T cell repertoires in COVID-19. The table came from immunoSEQ multiplex PCR; TCRdb's copy has only in-frame clones and leaves some out. The sample records about 150,000 clones, around 83% being singletons. Sequenced input: peripheral blood. Source of these receptors: a woman aged 55-70 years with acute or convalescent COVID-19.

The genes are TRBV28 and TRBJ1-2; D may be TRBD1 (6 bases). Germline-derived CDR1 and CDR2 are MDHEN and SYDVKM. The V end lost 10 bases, the J end lost 9 bases, and 21 bases lay between the germline ends. The CDR3 is 13 amino acids. CDR3 in amino acids: CATNRDTSMSYTF. The CDR3 DNA follows: TGTGCCACCAACCGGGACACCTCGATGAGCTACACCTTC.

The genes are TRBV6-5 and TRBJ1-2; D possibly corresponds to TRBD1 (6 bases). The CDR3 consists of 15 residues. Germline values: CDR1 MNHEY, CDR2 SVGAGI. V was clipped by 0 bases and J by 4 bases, with 12 bases between them. The CDR3 nucleotides read TGTGCCAGCAGTTACTCCCAGCGGGGGGCCTATGGCTACACCTTC. This gives the protein CASSYSQRGAYGYTF.

The chain carries TRBV7-9 and TRBJ1-1; TRBD1 might be the D (6 bases). Germline V lookup: CDR1 SEHNR, CDR2 FQNEAQ (reference sequence). This CDR3 comprises 16 residues. V was trimmed by 5 bases and J by 0 bases, leaving 16 bases between them. CDR3 in DNA: TGTGCCAGCAGCCCCCCAACAGGGATGATGAACACTGAAGCTTTCTTT. This gives the protein CASSPPTGMMNTEAFF.

The chain links TRBV7-9 to TRBJ1-2; TRBD1 matches 7 bases. The CDR3 is 15 residues long. V lost 4 bases and J lost 6; bases outside the gene matches: 11. The germline V gene encodes CDR1 SEHNR and CDR2 FQNEAQ (reference sequence). CDR3 coding DNA: TGTGCCAGCAGCTCTTCCGGGACAGTCTTAAATGGCTACACCTTC. This translates into CASSSSGTVLNGYTF.

The chain has TRBV19 and TRBJ1-5; D unresolved. This CDR3 is 15 amino acids long. From germline, CDR1 is LNHDA and CDR2 SQIVND (reference sequence). V lost 6 bases and J lost 4, with 16 bases in between. In DNA form, the CDR3 reads TGTGCCAGTAGCGAAGGATCGGGGTGGAATCAGCCCCAGCATTTT. Protein: CASSEGSGWNQPQHF.

The chain links TRBV5-6 to TRBJ2-3; 7 positions agree with TRBD1. CDR1 and CDR2 from the germline V gene are SGHDT and YYEEEE. V shed 2 bases and J 5 bases; nucleotides not matched to a gene: 8. The CDR3 totals 15 residues. For the CDR3, the DNA is TGTGCCAGCAGCTTCAGGACAGGCTATGGAGATACGCAGTATTTT. This gives the protein CASSFRTGYGDTQYF. Drawing the rest from reference TRBV5-6 and TRBJ2-3, the complete variable domain is DAGVTQSPTHLIKTRGQQVTLRCSPKSGHDTVSWYQQALGQGPQFIFQYYEEEERQRGNFPDRFSGHQFPNYSSELNVNALLLGDSALYLCASSFRTGYGDTQYFGPGTRLTVL.

CDR3 coding DNA: TGTGCCAGCAGCAAAGCGCAAGGAGGGGATGTCTATGGCTACACCTTC. Translating gives CASSKAQGGDVYGYTF. V and J are TRBV21-1 and TRBJ1-2. TRBV21-1 is noted as a pseudogene. The CDR3 runs to 16 residues.

The genes are TRBV7-3 and TRBJ2-7, with 7 bases lining up with TRBD2. The V gene's germline CDR1 is SGHTA and CDR2 FQGTGA. This CDR3 has 13 amino acids. V gave up 4 bases and J gave up 7 bases; unmatched junction bases: 7. The CDR3 nucleotides are TGTGCCAGCAGCTCCTCCCCCGGGGGGGAGCAGTACTTC. Translating gives CASSSSPGGEQYF.

This chain connects TRBV19 to TRBJ2-2; tentatively, D is TRBD1 (6 bases). Germline CDR1 LNHDA, CDR2 SQIVND (reference sequence). The CDR3 totals 14 residues. V dropped 5 bases and J dropped 3 bases, with 10 bases sitting between them. The DNA for the CDR3 is TGTGCCAGTAGTCCGGGACAATACACCGGGGAGCTGTTTTTT. It translates to CASSPGQYTGELFF.

The chain joins TRBV19 to TRBJ1-1; 11 positions agree with TRBD1. CDR3 length: 18 residues. The germline gives CDR1 LNHDA, CDR2 SQIVND (reference sequence). The junction had 8 bases not matched to a gene; V was cut back by 2 bases and J by 0 bases. In DNA form, the CDR3 reads TGTGCCAGTAGTATACTGGGACAGGGGGTATTAATGAACACTGAAGCTTTCTTT. This encodes CASSILGQGVLMNTEAFF.